Listed below are T cell receptor beta chains from one sample, sequenced in a study of T cell repertoires in aging, cancer and after chemotherapy. TCRdb reprocessed the multiplex PCR reads with MiXCR, giving one entry per CDR3 protein. The sample has fewer than 9,500 distinct CDR3 sequences; around 50% are singletons. Sample: blood. The receptors originated from a human donor with a solid tumor. CDR3s include the opening cysteine and the closing phenylalanine or tryptophan.

v_gene: TRBV11-3; j_gene: TRBJ2-2; len: 17; CDR3aa: CASSLGTSGRFPGELFF
v_gene: TRBV28; j_gene: TRBJ1-2; len: 14; CDR3aa: CASSPTGQGYGYTF
v_gene: TRBV30; j_gene: TRBJ1-2; len: 11; CDR3aa: CAWTHPLRYTF
v_gene: TRBV6-2/TRBV6-3; j_gene: TRBJ2-7; len: 14; CDR3aa: CASSYVDYLGEQYF
v_gene: TRBV6-5; j_gene: TRBJ1-2; len: 16; CDR3aa: CASSLGQGGGNYGYTF
v_gene: TRBV11-2; j_gene: TRBJ2-5; len: 15; CDR3aa: CASSLFRGGVETQYF
v_gene: TRBV7-2; j_gene: TRBJ2-7; len: 13; CDR3aa: CASSPRQAYEQYF
v_gene: TRBV7-2; j_gene: TRBJ1-2; len: 16; CDR3aa: CASSYRDRGGNYGYTF
v_gene: TRBV7-9; j_gene: TRBJ1-1; len: 14; CDR3aa: CASSYSPAWIEAFF
v_gene: TRBV29-1; j_gene: TRBJ2-7; len: 13; CDR3aa: CSTLEGVSYEQYF
v_gene: TRBV12-3/TRBV12-4; j_gene: TRBJ2-7; len: 17; CDR3aa: CASSFWRISADSYEQYF
v_gene: TRBV5-1; j_gene: TRBJ2-7; len: 14; CDR3aa: CASSLGRSSYEQYF
v_gene: TRBV6-2/TRBV6-3; j_gene: TRBJ2-3; len: 14; CDR3aa: CASSPSGGTDTQYF
v_gene: TRBV2; j_gene: TRBJ1-4; len: 15; CDR3aa: CASSEDGQGGEKPFF
v_gene: TRBV11-3; j_gene: TRBJ2-5; len: 16; CDR3aa: CASSSSGTEAGETQYF
v_gene: TRBV12-3/TRBV12-4; j_gene: TRBJ2-7; len: 13; CDR3aa: CASSPDPLREQYF
v_gene: TRBV5-6; j_gene: TRBJ1-4; len: 14; CDR3aa: CASSSRMAGEKLFF
v_gene: TRBV7-3; j_gene: TRBJ1-2; len: 15; CDR3aa: CASSSSPDRGISYTF
v_gene: TRBV6-1; j_gene: TRBJ2-6; len: 16; CDR3aa: CASSEEGGTGANVLTF
v_gene: TRBV29-1; j_gene: TRBJ2-3; len: 12; CDR3aa: CSVGQSTDTQYF
v_gene: TRBV19; j_gene: TRBJ2-4; len: 15; CDR3aa: CASSVYSGAKNIQYF
v_gene: TRBV19; j_gene: TRBJ1-3; len: 13; CDR3aa: CASRPNTGNTIYF
v_gene: TRBV18; j_gene: TRBJ2-3; len: 14; CDR3aa: CASSPSDTRDTQYF
v_gene: TRBV7-3; j_gene: TRBJ2-1; len: 15; CDR3aa: CASSPDRGSYNEQFF
v_gene: TRBV5-6; j_gene: TRBJ1-2; len: 15; CDR3aa: CASSPSGRAPGGYTF
v_gene: TRBV6-5; j_gene: TRBJ1-1; len: 14; CDR3aa: CASSYSRSKAEAFF
v_gene: TRBV20-1; j_gene: TRBJ2-5; len: 14; CDR3aa: CSASWDRDQETQYF
v_gene: TRBV7-9; j_gene: TRBJ2-3; len: 19; CDR3aa: CASSLGVSWTHASTDTQYF
v_gene: TRBV19; j_gene: TRBJ1-5; len: 14; CDR3aa: CASSIGNSNQPQHF
v_gene: TRBV30; j_gene: TRBJ2-7; len: 15; CDR3aa: CAWSVQGRGHYEQYF
v_gene: TRBV4-3; j_gene: TRBJ1-3; len: 16; CDR3aa: CASSRDSVSSGNTIYF
v_gene: TRBV20-1; j_gene: TRBJ1-1; len: 12; CDR3aa: CSALSGYTEAFF
v_gene: TRBV29-1; j_gene: TRBJ2-1; len: 15; CDR3aa: CSVEGLAGVFNEQFF